Included here is one T cell receptor (beta chain) sequence, with context. Its antigen is undetermined. This table comes from immunoSEQ multiplex PCR, and its TCRdb copy is limited to in-frame clones, with some not included. The sample consists of around 160,000 clones, roughly 91% of them appearing once. The sample belongs to a study of T cell responses to AZD1222 COVID-19 vaccine. As for the study in general: Doses given second, at about 4 or about 12 weeks, were pooled. General study findings and limits: Only a handful of AZD1222 recipients tested seropositive at baseline. There were mostly white British donors and more females than males, and clonal diversity was possibly underestimated.

The input for sequencing was peripheral blood, taken on day 0 of AZD1222 vaccination. The source of this sequence is an adult in good health.

The CDR3 is CASSPNGRENSPLHF. CDR3 DNA sequence: TGTGCCAGCAGCCCCAATGGGAGGGAGAATTCACCCCTCCACTTT. This rearrangement joins TRBV7-3 to TRBJ1-6; D unresolved. Trimming removed 5 bases from V and 7 bases from J, with 15 bases in between. Germline-derived CDR1 and CDR2 are SGHTA and FQGTGA. This CDR3 is built from 15 residues.